This T cell receptor (beta chain) stems from a study of T cell responses to AZD1222 COVID-19 vaccine (dated by TCRdb to 2020 to 2023). With respect to the entire study: AZD1222 recipients with second doses at about 4 weeks or about 12 weeks were pooled, because spike-specific TCR depth and breadth did not differ between schedules. Enrollment into the trials was organized by age into subgroups of 18-55, 56-69 and 70-plus years, and those subgroups contained about 160, 30 and 59 TCR-sequenced participants, respectively. TCR sequencing covered over 230 trial participants: 207 given two doses of AZD1222 and 26 given two doses of MenACWY control vaccine.

About this clone: Its antigen has not been determined. Qualities for individual bases were not recorded, and no much larger clone is one base off.

Paper-wide results and their limitations: Conclusions about previously exposed vaccinees are limited because only six or seven AZD1222 recipients were SARS-CoV-2 seropositive at baseline. Vaccine-associated CD4 TCRs spanned the whole spike protein, with dominant responses in regions 160-218 and 743-854. Nearly half of unique spike-specific TCRs reportedly recognized epitopes outside regions mutated in the B.1.351 and B.1.1.7 variants. Because no day 14 peak-response samples were available, repertoires were characterized only after the peak T cell response. Participants were mostly white British and included more females than males, and it was suggested by the authors that clonal diversity may have been underestimated. After two AZD1222 doses, spike-specific TCR breadth and depth were significantly higher than at day 0 and than in MenACWY recipients. The 56-69-year group was small, and its depth increase did not reach significance, likely because of low power.

Inclusive of the bounding cysteine and phenylalanine, the CDR3 is 15 residues long. Of the read, only the CDR3 DNA is kept; its 45 bases are in frame from base 1. Per the publication, the time point label means: baseline before first vaccination. Vaccinee samples were obtained from the UK trials COV001 and COV002, which included a single-blind randomized controlled phase 2/3 trial of AZD1222 (ChAdOx1 nCoV-19) in healthy adults. For TCRbeta chain sequencing, PBMC samples were collected from trial participants at day 0 and at day 28 after the second dose. The CDR3 regions of human TCRbeta chains were analyzed by immunosequencing. The study's own analysis went as follows. TCRs in the repertoires were matched against a reference library of SARS-CoV-2-specific TCRs that had been generated with the MIRA antigen-specificity platform. Breadth was defined as the fraction of unique TCRs that were SARS-CoV-2-associated. Depth was defined as the fraction of total T cells that were SARS-CoV-2-associated. Using the MIRA data, each spike-specific TCR was mapped to the spike region that the TCR reacts to and placed in a CD4 or CD8 class. Log10-transformed breadth and depth values were compared by one-way ANOVA with Sidak's multiple comparisons tests. Sourced from immuneACCESS, this table was stored by TCRdb with only in-frame sequences that have V and J called. A share of the clones is absent; for the studies checked, an unresolved V gene accounts for under half, and the remainder has no known explanation. V and J calls and clone size are those listed in that table; D and trimming were worked out from the DNA. The sample table holds roughly 250,000 clones, of which over 90% were seen once. The top ten constitute around 0.58% of the sample.

The starting material was peripheral blood, obtained on day 0 of AZD1222 vaccination. The sequence was collected from an adult in good health. The rearrangement combines TRBV21-1 with TRBJ1-2; no DNA check was done on the table's D call, TRBD1. TRBV21-1 is a pseudogene locus. The bases are TGTGCCAGCAGCAGAGTAAAAACAGGGGCCTATGGCTACACCTTC. Translated, it reads CASSRVKTGAYGYTF.